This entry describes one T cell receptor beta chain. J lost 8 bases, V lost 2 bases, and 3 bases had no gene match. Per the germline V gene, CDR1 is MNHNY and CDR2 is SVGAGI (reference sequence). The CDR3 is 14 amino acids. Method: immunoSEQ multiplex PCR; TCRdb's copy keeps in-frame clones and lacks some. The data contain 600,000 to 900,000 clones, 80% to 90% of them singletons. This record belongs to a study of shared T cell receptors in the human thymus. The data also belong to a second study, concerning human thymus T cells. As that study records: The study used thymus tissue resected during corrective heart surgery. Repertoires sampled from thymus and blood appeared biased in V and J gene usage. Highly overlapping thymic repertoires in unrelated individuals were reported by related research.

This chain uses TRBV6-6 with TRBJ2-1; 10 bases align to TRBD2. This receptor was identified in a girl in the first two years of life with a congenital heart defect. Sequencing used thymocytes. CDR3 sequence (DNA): TGTGCCAGCAGTTACAGCGGGGGGGCCGATGAGCAGTTCTTC. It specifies CASSYSGGADEQFF.